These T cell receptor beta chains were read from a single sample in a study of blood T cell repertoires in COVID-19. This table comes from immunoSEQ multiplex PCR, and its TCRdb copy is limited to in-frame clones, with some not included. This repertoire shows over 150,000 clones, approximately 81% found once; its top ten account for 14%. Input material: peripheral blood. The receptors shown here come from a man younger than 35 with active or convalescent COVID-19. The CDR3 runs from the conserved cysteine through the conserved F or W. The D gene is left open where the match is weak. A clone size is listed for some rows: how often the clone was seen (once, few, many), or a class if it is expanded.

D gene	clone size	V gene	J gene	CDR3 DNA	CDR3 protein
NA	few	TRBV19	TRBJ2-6	TGTGCCAGTAGTATATACAGGGACTCTGGGGCCAACGTCCTGACTTTC	CASSIYRDSGANVLTF
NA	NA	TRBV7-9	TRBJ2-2	TGTGCCAGCAGCTTATCAGGGGGGCACACCGGGGAGCTGTTTTTT	CASSLSGGHTGELFF
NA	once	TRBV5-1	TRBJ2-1	TGCGCCAGCAGCTTGGATCCGGGGGTAGTTTACAATGAGCAGTTCTTC	CASSLDPGVVYNEQFF
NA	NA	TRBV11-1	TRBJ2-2	TGTGCCAGCAGCTGGCGGTGGCACGCGAACACCGGGGAGCTGTTTTTT	CASSWRWHANTGELFF
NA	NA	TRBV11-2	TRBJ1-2	TGTGCCAGCAGCCAATACCGCTACGCGGATAACTATGGCTACACCTTC	CASSQYRYADNYGYTF
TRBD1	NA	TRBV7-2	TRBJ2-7	TGTGCCAGCAGCCAGGGGGCAAGAGACTCCTACGAGCAGTACTTC	CASSQGARDSYEQYF
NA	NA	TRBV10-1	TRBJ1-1	TGCGCCAGCAGTGAAGGGTTCGGGAGGGGCCGGGACACTGAAGCTTTCTTT	CASSEGFGRGRDTEAFF
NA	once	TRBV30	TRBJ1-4	TGTGCCTGGACGGGGGGGAATGAAAAACTGTTTTTT	CAWTGGNEKLFF
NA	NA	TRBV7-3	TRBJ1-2	TGTGCCAGCAGCTTATATGGGGGGAATAATGGCTACACCTTC	CASSLYGGNNGYTF
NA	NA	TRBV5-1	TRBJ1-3	TGCGCCAGCAGCCTACAGGGTCCCTCTGGAAACACCATATATTTT	CASSLQGPSGNTIYF
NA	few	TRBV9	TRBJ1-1	TGTGCCAGCAGCACCTCACCCGGGGTGGCTTTCTTT	CASSTSPGVAFF
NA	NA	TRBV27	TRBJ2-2	TGTGCCAGCAGTCCCCTACGGCTTAGGAGCACCGGGGAGCTGTTTTTT	CASSPLRLRSTGELFF
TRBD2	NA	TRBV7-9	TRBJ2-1	TGTGCCAGCAGCTTAGCGGCGGGGGGTAACAATGAGCAGTTCTTC	CASSLAAGGNNEQFF
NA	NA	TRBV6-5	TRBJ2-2	TGTGCCAGCAGTCCGGGGGTGAACACCGGGGAGCTGTTTTTT	CASSPGVNTGELFF
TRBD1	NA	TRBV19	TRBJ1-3	TGTGCCAGTACTGGACAGGGGGCTGGAAACACCATATATTTT	CASTGQGAGNTIYF
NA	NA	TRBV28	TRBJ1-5	TGTGCCAGCAGTTTAGTCGCGACAGGCTATAGCAATCAGCCCCAGCATTTT	CASSLVATGYSNQPQHF
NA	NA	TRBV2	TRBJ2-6	TGTGCCAGCGCCAGGGAACCTGGGGCCAACGTCCTGACTTTC	CASAREPGANVLTF
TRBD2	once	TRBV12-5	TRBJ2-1	TGTGCTAGTGGTTTGGTGCGTCTAGCGGGGGTAGCCAATTACAATGAGCAGTTCTTC	CASGLVRLAGVANYNEQFF
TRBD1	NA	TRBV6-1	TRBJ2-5	TGTGCCAGCAGTGAAGCGGTACTGGGACAGGGACAAGAGACCCAGTACTTC	CASSEAVLGQGQETQYF
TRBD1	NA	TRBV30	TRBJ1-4	TGTGCCTGGAGTAATCACAGGGGGCAGGCTGAAAAACTGTTTTTT	CAWSNHRGQAEKLFF
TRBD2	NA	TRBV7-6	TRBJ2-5	TGTGCCAGCAGCCTATCTCTAGCGGGGGTTGTCGGGACCCAGTACTTC	CASSLSLAGVVGTQYF
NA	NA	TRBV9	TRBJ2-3	TGTGCCAGCAGCGTAGGTTCCGGGAGCACAGATACGCAGTATTTT	CASSVGSGSTDTQYF
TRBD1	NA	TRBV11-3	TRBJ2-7	TGTGCCAGCAGCCCGGGGACAGGGGTTCCCTACGAGCAGTACTTC	CASSPGTGVPYEQYF
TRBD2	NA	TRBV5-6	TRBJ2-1	TGTGCCAGCAGCCCGATCGGACTAGCGGGAGCTAATGAGCAGTTCTTC	CASSPIGLAGANEQFF
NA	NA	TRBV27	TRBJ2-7	TGTGCCAGCAGTTTTCTTGGCGCGGGGTACGAGCAGTACTTC	CASSFLGAGYEQYF
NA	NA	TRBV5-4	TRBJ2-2	TGTGCCAGCAGCGCGGGGACAGCCGTGAACACCGGGGAGCTGTTTTTT	CASSAGTAVNTGELFF
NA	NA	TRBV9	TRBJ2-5	TGTGCCAGCAGCGTAGATTACAGTCAAGAGACCCAGTACTTC	CASSVDYSQETQYF
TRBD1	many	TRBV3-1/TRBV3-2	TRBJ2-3	TGTGCCAGCAGCGAAGTCCCGGGACAGGGGGGTACGCAGTATTTT	CASSEVPGQGGTQYF
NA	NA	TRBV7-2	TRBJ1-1	TGTGCCAGCAGCTCAGCACGCGGGACTCCAGCTTTCTTT	CASSSARGTPAFF
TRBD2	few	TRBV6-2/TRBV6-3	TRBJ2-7	TGTGCCAGCAGTTACGGGGAGCGGGGCGAGCAGTACTTC	CASSYGERGEQYF
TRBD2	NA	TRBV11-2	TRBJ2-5	TGTGCCAGCAGCCCCGGGACTAGCGGGGGCGAGACCCAGTACTTC	CASSPGTSGGETQYF
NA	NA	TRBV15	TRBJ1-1	TGTGCCACCAGCCCTGGCCTAGGGAACACTGAAGCTTTCTTT	CATSPGLGNTEAFF
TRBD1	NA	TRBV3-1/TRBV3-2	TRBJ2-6	TGTGCCAGCAGCCCCGGGACAGCTTCTGGGGCCAACGTCCTGACTTTC	CASSPGTASGANVLTF